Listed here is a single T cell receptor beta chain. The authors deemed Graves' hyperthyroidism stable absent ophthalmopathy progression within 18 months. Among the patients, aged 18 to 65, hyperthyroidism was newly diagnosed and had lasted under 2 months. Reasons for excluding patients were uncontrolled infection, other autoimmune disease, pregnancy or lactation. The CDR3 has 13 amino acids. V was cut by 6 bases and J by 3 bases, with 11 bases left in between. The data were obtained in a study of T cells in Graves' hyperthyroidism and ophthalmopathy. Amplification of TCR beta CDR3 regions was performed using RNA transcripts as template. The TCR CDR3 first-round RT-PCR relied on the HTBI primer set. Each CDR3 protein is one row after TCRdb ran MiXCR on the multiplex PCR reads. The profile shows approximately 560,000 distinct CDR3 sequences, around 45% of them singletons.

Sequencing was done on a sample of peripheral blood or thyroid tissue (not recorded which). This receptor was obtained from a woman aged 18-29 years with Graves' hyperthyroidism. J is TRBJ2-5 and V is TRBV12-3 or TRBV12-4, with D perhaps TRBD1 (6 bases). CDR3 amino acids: CASRPTGEETQYF. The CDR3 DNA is TGTGCCAGCAGACCGACAGGAGAAGAGACCCAGTACTTC.